This T cell receptor beta chain is from a study of blood T cell repertoires in COVID-19. Study overall: Specimens from acute and convalescent COVID-19 originated in the United States, Italy and Spain. T cells, B-cell-depleted T cells, or PBMCs provided the cDNA or gDNA that served as material.

During active infection, Seattle patients enrolled and were then monitored through disease. The protocol was immunoSEQ multiplex PCR, while the TCRdb copy is restricted to in-frame clones and leaves out a portion. The sample holds approximately 440,000 clones, approximately 88% seen once. Sequenced material: peripheral blood. This TCR was sampled from a woman in her forties or fifties with COVID-19, enrolled during active disease.

CDR3 sequence: CAISESPSGGGSSYNEQFF. CDR3 DNA sequence: TGTGCCATCAGTGAGTCGCCTAGCGGGGGGGGGAGCTCCTACAATGAGCAGTTCTTC. The genes are TRBV10-3 and TRBJ2-1, with 12 bases aligning to TRBD2. Germline CDR1 ENHRY, CDR2 SYGVKD. CDR3 length equals 19 residues. V was pared by 0 bases and J by 0 bases, with 6 bases of the junction left unmatched.